This entry concerns a single T cell receptor beta chain. This sample is part of a study of T cells after yellow fever vaccination. Study context: Low-cell-number fractions underwent preparation using SMART-Seq v4 Ultra Low Input.

This CDR3 region has 13 residues. V was shortened by 3 bases and J by 1 base, with 1 base between the two germline ends. Per germline, CDR1 SGHTA and CDR2 FQGTGA. TCRdb re-derived calls from the 5' RACE reads in MiXCR, one entry per CDR3 protein. This table has 150,000 to 200,000 distinct CDR3 sequences, approximately 6.2% appearing once. The TCR comes from a man aged 18 to 29 who received the YFV17D yellow fever vaccine. The specimen comprised CD4+ T cells sorted from PBMCs, sampled on the day of the first yellow fever vaccination. The chain links TRBV7-3 to TRBJ1-6; D uncertain. The DNA of the CDR3 is TGTGCCAGCAGCTTTTCCTATAATTCACCCCTCCACTTT. Its protein is CASSFSYNSPLHF.